One sample yielded the 25 T cell receptor beta chains listed below, sequenced in a study of T cell repertoires in cytomegalovirus infection. MiXCR, applied by TCRdb to the reads, yields one record per CDR3 protein. The sample contains 250,000 to 300,000 distinct CDR3 sequences, 20% to 30% of which appear only once. Sequencing input: PBMCs. These receptors came from a human donor in good health (CMV status not recorded). Some clones in this sample may be carry-over from other donors' samples.

The V and J genes are TRBV6-2 or TRBV6-3 and TRBJ1-1; D is uncertain. Germline V gives CDR1 MNHEY, CDR2 SVGEGT. V gave up 4 bases and J gave up 7 bases, with 13 bases separating them. The CDR3 sequence is 13 residues long. DNA of the CDR3: TGTGCCAGCAGTTCCGCAAGGTACAGTGAAGCTTTCTTT. Amino acid sequence: CASSSARYSEAFF.

CDR3 protein: CASSAQGPVNQPQHF. DNA of the CDR3: TGTGCCAGCAGTGCCCAGGGACCAGTCAATCAGCCCCAGCATTTT. The rearrangement joins TRBV28 to TRBJ1-5, with D possibly matching TRBD1 (5 bases). Germline lookup yields CDR1 MDHEN and CDR2 SYDVKM. Trimming took 5 bases from V and 3 from J, leaving 14 bases between them. The CDR3 spans 15 residues.

This clonotype was detected many times. The V and J genes are TRBV19 and TRBJ2-3, with 9 bases matching TRBD2. The CDR3 is made up of 15 amino acids. The germline gives CDR1 LNHDA, CDR2 SQIVND (reference sequence). J gave up 10 bases and V 6 bases, and 14 bases lay outside the gene matches. CDR3 in DNA: TGTGCCAGTAGCGGCGGTTTAGCGGGAGAGATCGCGCAGTATTTT. It translates to CASSGGLAGEIAQYF.

This clonotype was seen a handful of times. V gene TRBV28 combines with J gene TRBJ2-7, with 8 bases lining up with TRBD2. Germline V gene data show CDR1 as MDHEN and CDR2 as SYDVKM. The CDR3 spans 14 residues. Unmatched junction bases numbered 5, after V lost 6 bases and J lost 1 base. The CDR3 bases are TGTGCCAGCAGGGGGGGACTAGGGTCCTACGAGCAGTACTTC. Amino acid sequence: CASRGGLGSYEQYF.

V usage is TRBV7-8 and J usage is TRBJ1-5, with no clear D. The CDR3 has 16 residues. Germline assignment: CDR1 SGHVS and CDR2 FQNEAQ. V lost 0 bases to trimming and J lost 0 bases, with 9 bases between them. The CDR3 nucleotides are TGTGCCAGCAGCTTAGCGCAGGATCATAGCAATCAGCCCCAGCATTTT. It specifies CASSLAQDHSNQPQHF. The whole variable domain, filled in from reference TRBV7-8 and TRBJ1-5, reads GAGVSQSPRYKVAKRGQDVALRCDPISGHVSLFWYQQALGQGPEFLTYFQNEAQLDKSGLPSDRFFAERPEGSVSTLKIQRTQQEDSAVYLCASSLAQDHSNQPQHFGDGTRLSIL.

This sequence joins TRBV20-1 and TRBJ1-1; possible D gene TRBD1, 5 bases. The CDR3 totals 13 residues. The V and J ends lost 6 bases and 0 bases respectively, with 11 bases between them. Germline values: CDR1 DFQATT, CDR2 SNEGSKA (reference sequence). CDR3: CSAGGNMNTEAFF. The CDR3 DNA reads TGCAGTGCGGGGGGGAACATGAACACTGAAGCTTTCTTT.

This clonotype occurred a few times. No DNA is shown, since the ends of the CDR3 on it are uncertain; the CDR3 is the one TCRdb lists. The chain couples TRBV28 to TRBJ2-1; the table's D call TRBD1 went unverified against the DNA. Per the germline V gene, CDR1 is MDHEN and CDR2 is SYDVKM. The CDR3 is made up of 13 amino acids, end residues included. The chain's CDR3 is CASSFFGQDEQFF.

This clonotype has at least ten counts. The chain has TRBV7-2 and TRBJ2-7, with 8 bases lining up with TRBD2. V lost 5 bases to trimming and J lost 2 bases; unmatched junction nucleotides: 8. The CDR3 contains 15 residues. The germline V gene has CDR1 SGHTA and CDR2 FQGNSA. CDR3 nucleotide sequence: TGTGCCAGCAGCCGCAGGGCGGGACTAGCCTACGAGCAGTACTTC. It codes for CASSRRAGLAYEQYF.

This clonotype was observed a few times. The CDR3, as DNA: TGCGCCAGCAGCTTCACCCGGGCGCGAACGGGCGGGGAGCTGTTTTTT. Residues: CASSFTRARTGGELFF. V gene TRBV5-1 combines with J gene TRBJ2-2; D gene ambiguous. V was pared by 2 bases and J by 7 bases, with 18 bases between. This CDR3 comprises 16 residues. Germline lookup yields CDR1 SGHRS and CDR2 YFSETQ.

The table lists this clonotype with a few counts. The rearrangement joins TRBV6-2 or TRBV6-3 to TRBJ1-5; 7 positions match TRBD1. V trimming: 10 bases; J trimming: 1 base; junction bases outside the gene matches: 13. This CDR3 has 16 amino acids. In germline, CDR1 is MNHEY, CDR2 SVGEGT. CDR3 nucleotides: TGTGCCACCAGGGGGACAGCGAAAGGAAGCAATCAGCCCCAGCATTTT. This encodes CATRGTAKGSNQPQHF.

The chain recombines TRBV6-6 with TRBJ1-1; no clear D. This CDR3 region has 14 residues. V shed 4 bases and J shed 5 bases, with 14 bases lying between them. Germline V gene sequence: CDR1 MNHNY, CDR2 SVGAGI (reference sequence). CDR3 in amino acids: CASSLPGIPTEAFF. The CDR3 coding sequence is TGTGCCAGCAGTTTACCCGGGATCCCGACTGAAGCTTTCTTT.

The V call is TRBV12-3 or TRBV12-4, the J call TRBJ2-4, with D tentatively TRBD1 (7 bases). With 7 bases removed from V and 0 bases from J, the gap between germline ends came to 19 bases. The CDR3 is 17 residues long. The CDR3 coding sequence is TGTGCCAGCACCATTATTTCAGGGGGACTAGCCAAAAACATTCAGTACTTC. It yields the protein CASTIISGGLAKNIQYF.

This clonotype was seen at least ten times. This rearrangement joins TRBV6-2 or TRBV6-3 to TRBJ1-3, with D unresolved. Trimming left V 5 bases short and J 0 bases short, with 8 bases between. The CDR3 runs to 14 residues. Germline CDR1 MNHEY, CDR2 SVGEGT. The CDR3 DNA reads as TGTGCCAGCAGTCTGGGAAACTCTGGAAACACCATATATTTT. Protein product: CASSLGNSGNTIYF.

The sample holds many counts of this clonotype. J is TRBJ2-1 and V is TRBV7-2; 10 nucleotides line up with TRBD1. Germline values: CDR1 SGHTA, CDR2 FQGNSA. J gave up 4 bases and V 6 bases, and 9 bases lay outside the gene matches. CDR3 length: 16 amino acids. The CDR3 loop is CASSFFPGQGYNEQFF. DNA for the CDR3: TGTGCCAGCAGTTTCTTCCCGGGACAGGGGTACAATGAGCAGTTCTTC.

The chain combines TRBV20-1 with TRBJ2-6; D is ambiguous. The length of the CDR3 is 16 residues. Trimming removed 1 base from V and 0 bases from J, with 10 bases in between. Germline V gene data show CDR1 as DFQATT and CDR2 as SNEGSKA (reference sequence). This chain's CDR3 is CSARGRLGSGANVLTF. The CDR3 coding sequence is TGCAGTGCTAGAGGACGCCTGGGCTCTGGGGCCAACGTCCTGACTTTC.

The rearrangement joins TRBV15 to TRBJ2-3, with a possible D match to TRBD1 (6 bases). The CDR3 sequence is 16 residues long. In germline, CDR1 is LNHNV, CDR2 YYDKDF (reference sequence). V lost 1 base and J lost 5, with 16 bases in between. CDR3 in amino acids: CATSRGGLGAGDTQYF. The CDR3 nucleotides are TGTGCCACCAGCAGAGGCGGGCTGGGGGCTGGAGATACGCAGTATTTT.

Concerning this clonotype: Being one base from a much bigger clone, this may be a read error. The CDR3 sequence: CASSSHQISYEQYF. The CDR3 region has the DNA TGTGCCAGCAGCTCCCACCAAATTTCCTACGAGCAGTACTTC. This sequence joins TRBV7-2 and TRBJ2-7; no clear D. CDR1 SGHTA and CDR2 FQGNSA come from the germline V gene. Deletions cut 4 bases from V and 1 base from J, with 11 bases between. The CDR3 contains 14 residues. The variable domain in full, with the rest retrieved from reference TRBV7-2 and TRBJ2-7, is GAGVSQSPSNKVTEKGKDVELRCDPISGHTALYWYRQSLGQGLEFLIYFQGNSAPDKSGLPSDRFSAERTGGSVSTLTIQRTQQEDSAVYLCASSSHQISYEQYFGPGTRLTVT.

This clonotype was observed many times. The chain recombines TRBV7-2 with TRBJ1-1; tentative D call: TRBD1 (5 bases). The CDR3 spans 15 residues. Trimming took off 3 bases at V and 4 bases at J, with 15 bases between the two ends. The germline V gene has CDR1 SGHTA and CDR2 FQGNSA. CDR3 region: CASSLTFTGTTEAFF. CDR3 nucleotides: TGTGCCAGCAGCTTGACCTTTACGGGGACCACTGAAGCTTTCTTT.

V gene TRBV9 combines with J gene TRBJ2-7; D is undetermined. CDR3 length: 13 residues. From germline, CDR1 is SGDLS and CDR2 YYNGEE. With 5 bases removed from V and 7 bases from J, the gap between germline ends came to 16 bases. The CDR3 bases are TGTGCCAGCAGTCAAGAATGGCACTCTGAGCAGTACTTC. Protein sequence: CASSQEWHSEQYF.

This clonotype was detected ten times or more. The V call is TRBV6-1, the J call TRBJ2-7; 11 nucleotides line up with TRBD2. Per the germline V gene, CDR1 is MNHNS and CDR2 is SASEGT. The ends lost 2 bases at V and 4 bases at J; junction bases unmatched: 4. The CDR3 consists of 15 residues. The CDR3 bases are TGTGCCAGCAGTGAAAGACTAGCGGGATTTTACGAGCAGTACTTC. Protein sequence: CASSERLAGFYEQYF.

The chain links TRBV5-4 to TRBJ2-7; 9 bases line up with TRBD1. V was pared by 4 bases and J by 3 bases, with 8 bases of the junction left unmatched. The CDR3 covers 15 residues. Germline V gene sequence: CDR1 SGHNT, CDR2 YYREEE (reference sequence). For the CDR3, the DNA is TGTGCCAGCAGCAGCCCGGGACAGGGAATCTACGAGCAGTACTTC. Translating it yields CASSSPGQGIYEQYF.

The CDR3 sequence: CASSPLGGTSGYQETQYF. Here the CDR3 DNA reads TGCGCCAGCAGCCCCTTGGGGGGGACTAGCGGTTACCAAGAGACCCAGTACTTC. This chain uses TRBV5-1 with TRBJ2-5, with 11 positions matching TRBD2. The CDR3 runs 18 residues. The trim removed 4 bases at V and 0 bases at J, leaving 11 bases unmatched. The germline CDR1 and CDR2 sequences are SGHRS and YFSETQ.

This rearrangement joins TRBV6-2 or TRBV6-3 to TRBJ2-1; D gene unclear. V lost 6 bases and J lost 8, with 11 bases in between. Germline V gives CDR1 MNHEY, CDR2 SVGEGT. The CDR3 runs to 12 residues. The CDR3: CASSSIAYEQFF. CDR3 bases: TGTGCCAGCAGCTCTATAGCTTATGAGCAGTTCTTC.

This clonotype was seen ten or more times. V gene TRBV7-8 combines with J gene TRBJ1-1; D is unresolved. The CDR3 has 13 residues. Per germline, CDR1 SGHVS and CDR2 FQNEAQ. V was shortened by 0 bases and J by 7 bases, with 9 bases between the two germline ends. The CDR3 region has the DNA TGTGCCAGCAGCTTAGCGTTCGGGGTTGAAGCTTTCTTT. Translation: CASSLAFGVEAFF.

This clonotype was counted between two and nine times. The V gene is TRBV2, the J gene TRBJ1-4, with no clear D. This CDR3 contains 11 residues. CDR1 is SNHLY, CDR2 FYNNEI, per germline. V was pared by 6 bases and J by 8 bases, with 7 bases between. The CDR3 coding sequence is TGTGCCAGCAGCGGTGGGGAAAAACTGTTTTTT. Its translation is CASSGGEKLFF.